Listed here are 17 T cell receptor beta chains from one sample, sequenced in a study of T-cell reconstitution after alpha-beta-depleted transplantation in children. The TCRbeta library was prepared with unique molecular identifiers. MiXCR, applied by TCRdb to the PCR reads, yields one record per CDR3 protein. The table lists 500,000 to 650,000 distinct CDR3 sequences, around 13% of them singletons. Sequencing used PBMCs, mostly from graft donor cells, obtained 360 days after TCRalphabeta/CD19-depleted stem cell transplant. The receptors were gathered from a male patient younger than 18 who had a stem cell transplant for acute myeloid leukemia, so the T cells may come from the graft donor.

This clonotype was seen many times. The V call is TRBV20-1, the J call TRBJ2-7, with D uncertain. The germline V gene has CDR1 DFQATT and CDR2 SNEGSKA (reference sequence). The ends were cut back, 3 bases at V and 4 bases at J, with 10 bases in the middle. This CDR3 has 12 amino acids. CDR3 DNA sequence: TGCAGTGCTAGTTTTCGGCGATACGAGCAGTACTTC. Its protein is CSASFRRYEQYF.

This chain connects TRBV28 to TRBJ2-5; the D call may be TRBD1 or TRBD2 (5 bases each). The CDR3 runs 13 residues. Trimming left V 10 bases short and J 10 bases short, with 22 bases between. Germline CDR1 MDHEN, CDR2 SYDVKM. In DNA, the CDR3 is TGTGCCACGAGGGGAATAGATACAAGAGACCAGTACTTC. Amino acid sequence: CATRGIDTRDQYF.

This chain links TRBV11-1 with TRBJ2-7, with D possibly TRBD2 on 6 matching bases. Trimming stripped 2 bases from V and 4 bases from J, with 18 bases between. CDR3 length: 16 amino acids. Germline V gives CDR1 SGHAT, CDR2 FQDESV (reference sequence). In nucleotides, the CDR3 is TGTGCCAGCAGCTTACGGGACTCCTACAACCCATACGAGCAGTACTTC. Its protein product is CASSLRDSYNPYEQYF. Together with reference TRBV11-1 and TRBJ2-7, the CDR3 gives the full variable domain: EAEVAQSPRYKITEKSQAVAFWCDPISGHATLYWYRQILGQGPELLVQFQDESVVDDSQLPKDRFSAERLKGVDSTLKIQPAELGDSAMYLCASSLRDSYNPYEQYFGPGTRLTVT.

The chain is built from TRBV29-1 and TRBJ1-1, with 7 bases that match TRBD1. CDR3 size: 18 residues. V shed 1 base and J 5 bases; nucleotides not matched to a gene: 19. CDR1 and CDR2 (germline): SQVTM, ANQGSEA. For the CDR3, the DNA is TGCAGCGTTGAAGGCGTCCGGGACAGTGAGGGGGTTTGGACTGAAGCTTTCTTT. This codes for CSVEGVRDSEGVWTEAFF.

In this sample, this clonotype turned up many times. The chain recombines TRBV29-1 with TRBJ2-7; a weak D match, TRBD1 (5 bases). V was cut by 7 bases and J by 6 bases, with 16 bases left in between. The germline V gene encodes CDR1 SQVTM and CDR2 ANQGSEA. There are 12 residues in the CDR3. The CDR3 region has the DNA TGCAGCGCTAGAGACAGCATAATCGAGCAGTACTTC. This gives the protein CSARDSIIEQYF.

The rearrangement uses TRBV20-1 and TRBJ1-6, with D unclear. The CDR3 consists of 16 residues. Germline-derived CDR1 and CDR2 are DFQATT and SNEGSKA (reference sequence). V was trimmed by 3 bases and J by 5 bases, leaving 17 bases between them. The CDR3 DNA sequence: TGCAGTGCTAGGGTATCTGGGAATCCTAATAATTCACCCCTCCACTTT. It specifies CSARVSGNPNNSPLHF.

The chain uses TRBV10-3 and TRBJ2-7; either TRBD1 or TRBD2 may supply D (5 bases each). The CDR3 totals 15 residues. Germline V gene data show CDR1 as ENHRY and CDR2 as SYGVKD. Trimming took off 8 bases at V and 5 bases at J, with 22 bases between the two ends. For the CDR3, the DNA is TGTGCCATCCGGGGCCCTGACCAGGGTCCCCACGAGCAGTACTTC. Translated, it gives CAIRGPDQGPHEQYF.

This clonotype has a count of ten or more. This rearrangement joins TRBV6-1 to TRBJ2-3, with 11 bases that match TRBD2. The CDR3 has 16 amino acids. From germline, CDR1 is MNHNS and CDR2 SASEGT. V dropped 4 bases and J dropped 5; count of bases not matched to a gene: 8. The CDR3 is CASSGLLAGVGDTQYF. The CDR3, as DNA: TGTGCCAGCAGTGGCCTACTAGCGGGAGTTGGAGATACGCAGTATTTT.

This clonotype occurred a few times. V gene TRBV20-1 combines with J gene TRBJ2-5; 8 bases align to TRBD1. Germline loops: CDR1 DFQATT, CDR2 SNEGSKA (reference sequence). This CDR3 has 18 amino acids. Unmatched junction bases numbered 14, after V lost 2 bases and J lost 0 bases. Written as DNA, the CDR3 is TGCAGTGCTAGAAGTCCGGCAGGGGGCCCACCCCACCAAGAGACCCAGTACTTC. Translating it yields CSARSPAGGPPHQETQYF.

This clonotype was seen a handful of times. The rearrangement uses TRBV11-2 and TRBJ2-3; D may match TRBD1 or TRBD2 (5 bases each). Trimming stripped 0 bases from V and 3 bases from J, with 19 bases between. Looked up from germline, CDR1 is SGHAT and CDR2 is FQNNGV. This CDR3 is 18 amino acids long. CDR3 in amino acids: CASSLESARGYLTDTQYF. DNA of the CDR3: TGTGCCAGCAGCTTAGAGTCTGCCCGGGGCTACTTGACAGATACGCAGTATTTT. The variable domain in full, with the rest retrieved from reference TRBV11-2 and TRBJ2-3, is EAGVAQSPRYKIIEKRQSVAFWCNPISGHATLYWYQQILGQGPKLLIQFQNNGVVDDSQLPKDRFSAERLKGVDSTLKIQPAKLEDSAVYLCASSLESARGYLTDTQYFGPGTRLTVL.

This clonotype was counted a few times. The rearrangement links TRBV7-3 to TRBJ2-1; 7 nucleotides line up with TRBD2. With 5 bases clipped from V and 6 bases from J, the junction kept 10 bases outside the gene matches. Germline-derived CDR1 and CDR2 are SGHTA and FQGTGA. The CDR3 contains 15 residues. The chain's CDR3 is CASSGGAGWVNEQFF. The CDR3 DNA is TGTGCCAGCAGCGGAGGAGCGGGATGGGTCAATGAGCAGTTCTTC.

This rearrangement joins TRBV29-1 to TRBJ2-1; TRBD2 might be the D (6 bases). Germline V gene sequence: CDR1 SQVTM, CDR2 ANQGSEA. The CDR3 is 12 amino acids. Trimming pared 8 bases from V and 2 bases from J, leaving 10 bases between. CDR3 nucleotide sequence: TGCAGCCTCCGGGAGACCTACAATGAGCAGTTCTTC. Translating it yields CSLRETYNEQFF.

Only a few counts were recorded for this clonotype. V and J are TRBV24-1 and TRBJ2-2; the D gene is possibly TRBD1 (6 bases). This CDR3 has 17 amino acids. From germline, CDR1 is KGHDR and CDR2 SFDVKD. Trimming stripped 1 base from V and 2 bases from J, with 13 bases between. The DNA for the CDR3 is TGTGCCACCAGTGATTTTCTTCCACAGGGAAACACCGGGGAGCTGTTTTTT. Amino acids: CATSDFLPQGNTGELFF.

This clonotype has a count of ten or more. The CDR3 here is CASSPNVGIQINEQFF. The CDR3 DNA follows: TGTGCCAGCAGCCCAAACGTAGGGATTCAGATAAATGAGCAGTTCTTC. V gene TRBV7-3 combines with J gene TRBJ2-1; no definite D call. Germline CDR1 SGHTA, CDR2 FQGTGA. The CDR3 totals 16 residues. Trimming shortened V by 5 bases and J by 7 bases, and 21 bases separated the two germline ends.

There are a few counts of this clonotype. The chain carries TRBV10-3 and TRBJ1-4; 7 bases are a match to TRBD1. Trimming took 6 bases from V and 6 from J; bases not matched to a gene: 7. This CDR3 spans 14 amino acids. From germline, CDR1 is ENHRY and CDR2 SYGVKD. CDR3 protein: CAIRGQSEDEKLFF. The DNA of the CDR3 is TGTGCCATCAGGGGACAGTCGGAAGATGAAAAACTGTTTTTT.

This sequence joins TRBV28 and TRBJ2-3; D not certain. The V end lost 3 bases, the J end lost 4 bases, and 8 bases lay between the germline ends. Per germline, CDR1 MDHEN and CDR2 SYDVKM. The CDR3 runs 13 residues. The CDR3 spells CASSFPGPDTQYF. DNA for the CDR3: TGTGCCAGCAGTTTCCCCGGACCAGATACGCAGTATTTT.

This clonotype was recorded at least ten times. This sequence joins TRBV6-2 or TRBV6-3 and TRBJ2-7; no reliable D call. The V end lost 5 bases, the J end lost 5 bases, and 16 bases lay between the germline ends. Germline V gene data show CDR1 as MNHEY and CDR2 as SVGEGT. CDR3 length: 14 residues. The CDR3: CASSHTRVLNEQYF. The DNA of the CDR3 is TGTGCCAGCAGTCACACCAGAGTTTTAAACGAGCAGTACTTC.